What follows describes a single T cell receptor (beta chain). Deletions cut 6 bases from V and 3 bases from J, with 9 bases between. The CDR3 totals 12 residues. CDR1 and CDR2 from the germline V gene are SNHLY and FYNNEI. The assay was immunoSEQ multiplex PCR, and TCRdb's table has in-frame clones only and misses some. The sample lists 14,000 or so clones, 75% to 85% occurring once. These data originate in a study of OX40 agonist ivuxolimab in advanced cancers. Whole-study context: Patients assigned to dose escalation were diagnosed with hepatocellular carcinoma, melanoma, renal cell or head and neck cancer.

This TCR was recovered from an adult with an advanced solid tumor such as melanoma, head and neck, liver or kidney cancer. This specimen consisted of CD4+ or CD8+ T cells sorted from blood, obtained in a trial of the OX40 agonist ivuxolimab. This chain links TRBV2 with TRBJ2-7; D unclear. The CDR3 coding sequence is TGTGCCAGCAGGGAATACCACTACGAGCAGTACTTC. Protein sequence: CASREYHYEQYF.